The sequence of this T cell receptor beta chain was determined in a study of T cells in Graves' hyperthyroidism and ophthalmopathy. In regard to this clonotype: Its antigen is unidentified.

Trimming took off 3 bases at V and 1 base at J, with 7 bases between the two ends. The CDR3 runs 14 residues. From germline, CDR1 is SGHTS and CDR2 YDEGEE. Authors of the study amplified TCR beta CDR3 regions from RNA transcripts. A set of HTBI primers served as the primers for a first-round RT-PCR of the TCR CDR3. MiXCR, applied by TCRdb to the multiplex PCR reads, yields one record per CDR3 protein. The sample lists about 710,000 distinct CDR3 sequences, over 15% occurring once. Source material for PBMCs was about 11 ml fresh peripheral blood. The study, taken as a whole, reports: Researchers report that a 13 V-J model separated ophthalmopathy from stable hyperthyroidism. Blood also carried most thyroid clonotypes expanded above 0.001.

The sequencing sample was made of blood. The TCR sequence derives from a man aged 18 to 35 with Graves' hyperthyroidism. The rearrangement uses TRBV5-8 and TRBJ2-2; no firm D call. The CDR3 sequence: CASSSWVNTGELFF. The CDR3 region has the DNA TGTGCCAGCAGCTCTTGGGTGAACACCGGGGAGCTGTTTTTT.